This T cell receptor (beta chain) was obtained from a study of OX40 agonist ivuxolimab in advanced cancers. Study-level information: Patients were dosed intravenously with ivuxolimab at 0.01 to 10 mg/kg every 2 weeks. Of mixed ages from about 20 to 90 and averaging 60 years, the group was roughly 85% male.

Broader study findings: In the 0.1 to 3.0 mg/kg range, CD4+ and CD8+ blood T cells had expanded clonally by week 6.

Profiled with immunoSEQ multiplex PCR; TCRdb holds only in-frame clones, not every one. The sample includes 40,000 or so clones, more than 75% seen only once; the top ten take 9.5% to 15%. As to this clone: As yet, its antigen is unknown.

The input for sequencing was CD4+ or CD8+ T cells sorted from blood, taken in a trial of the OX40 agonist ivuxolimab. This receptor was taken from an adult with an advanced solid tumor such as melanoma, head and neck, liver or kidney cancer.

In nucleotides, the CDR3 is TGTGCCAGCAGTTACTCTCAGGGGTTCAATCAGCCCCAGCATTTT. Its translation is CASSYSQGFNQPQHF. J is TRBJ1-5 and V is TRBV6-5; possibly TRBD1 for D (6 bases). The CDR3 is 15 amino acids. Germline V CDR1 and CDR2: MNHEY, SVGAGI. Trimming cost V 0 bases and J 3 bases, with 9 bases left between them.